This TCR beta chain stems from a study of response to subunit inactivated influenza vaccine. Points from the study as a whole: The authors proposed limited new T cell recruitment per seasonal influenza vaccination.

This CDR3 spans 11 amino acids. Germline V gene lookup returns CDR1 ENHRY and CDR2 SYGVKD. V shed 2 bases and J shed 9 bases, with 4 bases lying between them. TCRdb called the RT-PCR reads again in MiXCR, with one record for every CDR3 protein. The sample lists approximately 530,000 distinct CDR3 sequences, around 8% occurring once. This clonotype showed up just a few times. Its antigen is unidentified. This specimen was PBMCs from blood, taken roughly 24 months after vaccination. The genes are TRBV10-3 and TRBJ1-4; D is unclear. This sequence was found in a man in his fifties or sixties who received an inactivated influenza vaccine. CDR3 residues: CAISEDKKLFF. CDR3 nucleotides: TGTGCCATCAGTGAGGACAAAAAACTGTTTTTT.